The T cell receptor beta chain described here comes from a study of CD8+CD57+ T cells in acquired aplastic anemia. It was genomic DNA that served as the template for profiling TCR beta VDJ and CDR3. A single record per CDR3 protein comes from TCRdb applying MiXCR to the reads. Of some 140,000 distinct CDR3 sequences in the sample, about 50% were seen once. Selection for sequencing was limited to patients who had shown CD8+CD57+ cell expansion by flow cytometry. The CDR3 length is 15 residues. The V gene end was trimmed by 4 bases and the J gene end by 5 bases; junction bases not matched to a gene: 11. Germline CDR1 reads DFQATT; CDR2 reads SNEGSKA (reference sequence).

The source of this sequence is a human donor with aplastic anemia. V gene TRBV20-1 combines with J gene TRBJ2-1, with TRBD2 identical over 7 bases. Sample: sorted CD4+, CD8+, or CD8+CD57+ T cells (not recorded which) from PBMCs. In nucleotides, the CDR3 is TGCAGTGCTATCGCCCTGACGCTAGCGGACAATGAGCAGTTCTTC. Translating it yields CSAIALTLADNEQFF.